This TCR beta chain was captured by sequencing in a study of patients and donors after allogeneic stem cell transplantation. This CDR3 is 18 amino acids long. After removal of 2 bases from V and 5 bases from J, the junction contained 8 bases not matched to a gene. Each CDR3 protein gets one entry after TCRdb re-called the RT-PCR reads with MiXCR. The sample carries 87,000 or so distinct CDR3 sequences, 4% to 5% recorded once. This clonotype was seen repeatedly, ten times or more. Material for sequencing was blood, either unsorted or a sorted T cell fraction (not recorded which). The TCR sequence derives from a human donor who was either an allogeneic HSCT recipient or a stem cell or donor lymphocyte infusion donor (not recorded which). It is not recorded whose cells these are; they may come from a transplant donor. The V call is TRBV12-3 or TRBV12-4, the J call TRBJ2-1; 14 nucleotides line up with TRBD2. CDR3 sequence: CASSLRRTSGGFDNEQFF. CDR3 nucleotides: TGTGCCAGCAGTTTACGAAGGACTAGCGGGGGGTTTGACAATGAGCAGTTCTTC.